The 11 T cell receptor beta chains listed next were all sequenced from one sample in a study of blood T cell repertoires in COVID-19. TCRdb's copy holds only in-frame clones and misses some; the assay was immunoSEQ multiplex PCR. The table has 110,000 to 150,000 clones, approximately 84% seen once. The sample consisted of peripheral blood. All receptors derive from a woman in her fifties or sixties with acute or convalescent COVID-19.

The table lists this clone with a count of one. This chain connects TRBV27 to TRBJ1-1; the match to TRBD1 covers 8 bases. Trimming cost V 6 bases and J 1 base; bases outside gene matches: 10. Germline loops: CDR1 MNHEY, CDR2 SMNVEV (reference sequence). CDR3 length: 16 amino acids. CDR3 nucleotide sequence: TGTGCCAGCAGATCGGGACAGGCTTTTTCGAACACTGAAGCTTTCTTT. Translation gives CASRSGQAFSNTEAFF.

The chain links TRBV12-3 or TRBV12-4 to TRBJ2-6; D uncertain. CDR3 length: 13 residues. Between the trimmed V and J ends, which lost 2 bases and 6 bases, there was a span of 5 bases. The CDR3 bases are TGTGCCAGCAGTTTAAGCGTGGCCAACGTCCTGACTTTC. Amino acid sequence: CASSLSVANVLTF.

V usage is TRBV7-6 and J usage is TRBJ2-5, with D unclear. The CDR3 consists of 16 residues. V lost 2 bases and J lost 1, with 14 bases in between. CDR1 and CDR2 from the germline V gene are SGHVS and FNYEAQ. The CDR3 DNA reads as TGTGCCAGCAGCTTATCCCCGGCAGGCCTCCAAGAGACCCAGTACTTC. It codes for CASSLSPAGLQETQYF.

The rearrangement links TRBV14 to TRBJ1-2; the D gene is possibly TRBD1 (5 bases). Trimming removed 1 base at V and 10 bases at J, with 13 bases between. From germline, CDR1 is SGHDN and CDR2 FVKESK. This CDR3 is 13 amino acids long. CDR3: CASSQAAGVLYTF. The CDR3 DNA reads TGTGCCAGCAGCCAAGCGGCGGGGGTCCTCTACACCTTC.

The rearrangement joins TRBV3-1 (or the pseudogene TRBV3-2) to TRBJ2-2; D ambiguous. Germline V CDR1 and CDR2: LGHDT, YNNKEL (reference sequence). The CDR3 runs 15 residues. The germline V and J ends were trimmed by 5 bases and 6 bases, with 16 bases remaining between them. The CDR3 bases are TGTGCCAGCAGCTTTCGCTTAGCCGTTTCCGGGGAGCTGTTTTTT. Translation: CASSFRLAVSGELFF.

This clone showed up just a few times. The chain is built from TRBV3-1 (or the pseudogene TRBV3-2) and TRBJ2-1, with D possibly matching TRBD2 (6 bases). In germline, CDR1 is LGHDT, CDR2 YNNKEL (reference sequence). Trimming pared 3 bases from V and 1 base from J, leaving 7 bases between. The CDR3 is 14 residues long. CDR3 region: CASSQGGSYNEQFF. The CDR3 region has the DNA TGTGCCAGCAGCCAGGGGGGATCCTACAATGAGCAGTTCTTC.

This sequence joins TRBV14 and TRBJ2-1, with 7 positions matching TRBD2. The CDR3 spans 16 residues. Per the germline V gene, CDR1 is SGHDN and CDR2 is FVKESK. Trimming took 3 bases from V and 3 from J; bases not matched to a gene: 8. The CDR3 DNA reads TGTGCCAGCAGCCAGATAGCGGGTTTAGACTACAATGAGCAGTTCTTC. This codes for CASSQIAGLDYNEQFF.

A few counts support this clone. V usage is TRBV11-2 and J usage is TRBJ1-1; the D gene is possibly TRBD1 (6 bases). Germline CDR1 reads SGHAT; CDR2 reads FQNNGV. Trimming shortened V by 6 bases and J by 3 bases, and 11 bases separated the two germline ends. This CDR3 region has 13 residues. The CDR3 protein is CASRQGDYTEAFF. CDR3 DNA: TGTGCCAGCAGACAGGGAGATTACACTGAAGCTTTCTTT.

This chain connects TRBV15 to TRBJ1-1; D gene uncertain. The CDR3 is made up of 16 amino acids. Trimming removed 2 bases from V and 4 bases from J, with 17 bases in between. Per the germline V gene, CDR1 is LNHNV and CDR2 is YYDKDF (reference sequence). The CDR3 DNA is TGTGCCACCAGCAGACTTAGGGAAGGGAGAAGCACTGAAGCTTTCTTT. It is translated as CATSRLREGRSTEAFF.

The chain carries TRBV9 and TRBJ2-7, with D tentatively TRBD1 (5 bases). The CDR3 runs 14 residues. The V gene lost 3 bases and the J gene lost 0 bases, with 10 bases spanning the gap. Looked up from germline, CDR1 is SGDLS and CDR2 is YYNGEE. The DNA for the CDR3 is TGTGCCAGCAGCGCCGAGACAGTCTCCTACGAGCAGTACTTC. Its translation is CASSAETVSYEQYF.

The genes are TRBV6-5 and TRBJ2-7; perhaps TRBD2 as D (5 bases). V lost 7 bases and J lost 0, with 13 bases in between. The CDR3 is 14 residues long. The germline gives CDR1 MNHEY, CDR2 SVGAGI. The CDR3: CASTAPGYSYEQYF. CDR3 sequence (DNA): TGTGCCAGCACCGCACCGGGATACTCCTACGAGCAGTACTTC.